This TCR beta chain was sequenced during a study of blood T cell repertoires in COVID-19. This clone was recorded a few times. The method was immunoSEQ multiplex PCR; TCRdb's version includes in-frame clones alone and lacks a portion of them. The table shows 90,000 to 120,000 clones, with approximately 84% occurring only once. Sequencing was performed on peripheral blood. This TCR derives from a man aged 55 to 70 with acute or convalescent COVID-19.

In DNA, the CDR3 is TGTGCCAGCAGTTTGACTAGCGGGAGGGGGGCTATTATGGATACGCAGTATTTT. Its protein is CASSLTSGRGAIMDTQYF. J is TRBJ2-3 and V is TRBV28; TRBD2 matches 14 bases. J was trimmed by 6 bases and V by 3 bases; bases with no gene match: 11. Germline CDR1 and CDR2: MDHEN and SYDVKM. The CDR3 extends over 18 amino acids.